One sample yielded the 19 T cell receptor beta chains listed below, sequenced in a study of blood T cell repertoires in COVID-19. Profiled with immunoSEQ multiplex PCR; TCRdb holds only in-frame clones, not every one. The profile shows 350,000 to 450,000 clones, 70% to 90% of them singletons. The sequenced sample was peripheral blood. All receptors derive from a human donor in a cohort sampled during active COVID-19.

This clone was seen just once. At one of its ends the junction is not consistent with the germline gene, which may arise from a read error. The rearrangement uses TRBV7-7 and TRBJ2-1, with 13 positions matching TRBD2. The CDR3 has 18 residues. CDR1 is SSHAT and CDR2 is FNYEAQ in the germline V gene (reference sequence). In nucleotides, the CDR3 is TGTGCTAGCAGCCCCCGACTAGCGGGGGGTCTAGGGTTCGATGAGCAGTTCTTC. Encoded protein: CASSPRLAGGLGFDEQFF.

The J gene is TRBJ2-5, the V gene TRBV3-1 (or the pseudogene TRBV3-2); 9 bases are shared with TRBD2. The CDR3 spans 16 residues. V shed 2 bases, J shed 2 bases, and the junction held 6 bases outside the gene matches. The germline V gene has CDR1 LGHDT and CDR2 YNNKEL (reference sequence). The CDR3, as DNA: TGTGCCAGCAGCCAAATTGGTCTAGCGGGGCAAGAGACCCAGTACTTC. Translating it yields CASSQIGLAGQETQYF.

The genes are TRBV7-9 and TRBJ1-3, with no clear D. This CDR3 is built from 16 residues. Germline V gives CDR1 SEHNR, CDR2 FQNEAQ (reference sequence). The ends were cut back, 5 bases at V and 1 base at J, with 15 bases in the middle. CDR3 loop: CASSIGEDFSGNTIYF. CDR3 coding DNA: TGTGCCAGCAGCATTGGGGAGGATTTTTCTGGAAACACCATATATTTT.

The CDR3 DNA reads as TGTGCCAGCAGCCAAGCCTCTAGCGGGAGGGCCTATGAGCAGTTCTTC. Amino acid sequence: CASSQASSGRAYEQFF. This chain joins TRBV14 and TRBJ2-1, with TRBD2 identical over 12 bases. CDR1 is SGHDN, CDR2 FVKESK, per germline. J lost 8 bases, V lost 1 base, and 6 bases had no gene match. The CDR3 is made up of 16 amino acids. The full variable domain, rest sourced from reference TRBV14 and TRBJ2-1, is EAGVTQFPSHSVIEKGQTVTLRCDPISGHDNLYWYRRVMGKEIKFLLHFVKESKQDESGMPNNRFLAERTGGTYSTLKVQPAELEDSGVYFCASSQASSGRAYEQFFGPGTRLTVL.

The chain combines TRBV5-1 with TRBJ2-1; D unclear. Germline V gives CDR1 SGHRS, CDR2 YFSETQ. The CDR3 runs 11 residues. V was clipped by 5 bases and J by 4 bases, with 4 bases between them. The CDR3 is CASREYNEQFF. DNA for the CDR3: TGCGCCAGCAGAGAGTACAATGAGCAGTTCTTC. Complete variable domain (other parts from reference TRBV5-1 and TRBJ2-1): KAGVTQTPRYLIKTRGQQVTLSCSPISGHRSVSWYQQTPGQGLQFLFEYFSETQRNKGNFPGRFSGRQFSNSRSEMNVSTLELGDSALYLCASREYNEQFFGPGTRLTVL.

V gene TRBV27 combines with J gene TRBJ1-2; D is unclear. Trimming removed 0 bases at V and 7 bases at J, with 9 bases between. Per the germline V gene, CDR1 is MNHEY and CDR2 is SMNVEV (reference sequence). The CDR3 runs 13 residues. DNA of the CDR3: TGTGCCAGCAGTTTATCATCGGGGTTTGGCTACACCTTC. It codes for CASSLSSGFGYTF.

The genes are TRBV19 and TRBJ2-7; D possibly corresponds to TRBD2 (5 bases). CDR1 and CDR2 from the germline V gene are LNHDA and SQIVND (reference sequence). This CDR3 is 14 amino acids long. The V end was cut by 5 bases, the J end by 1 base, with 12 bases between. CDR3 DNA: TGTGCCAGTAGTCCGTCCGGGGAATCCTACGAGCAGTACTTC. Residues: CASSPSGESYEQYF.

The V gene is TRBV3-1 (or the pseudogene TRBV3-2), the J gene TRBJ2-3, with D perhaps TRBD2 (6 bases). Germline assignment: CDR1 LGHDT and CDR2 YNNKEL (reference sequence). V was pared by 1 base and J by 6 bases, with 14 bases between. This CDR3 has 15 residues. The CDR3 region is CASSQASVPSDTQYF. DNA of the CDR3: TGTGCCAGCAGCCAAGCTAGCGTACCTTCTGATACGCAGTATTTT.

The V gene is TRBV11-2, the J gene TRBJ2-3; 10 nucleotides line up with TRBD1. The CDR3 consists of 13 residues. Trimming cost V 5 bases and J 7 bases; bases outside gene matches: 3. CDR1 and CDR2 from the germline V gene are SGHAT and FQNNGV. CDR3 residues: CASSRDRGHTQYF. CDR3 nucleotides: TGTGCCAGCAGCCGGGACAGGGGTCATACGCAGTATTTT.

In its sample, this clone was seen a few times. This chain links TRBV29-1 with TRBJ2-7; 8 nucleotides match TRBD1. Germline trimming cut 6 bases from V and 3 bases from J; bases unmatched to any gene: 4. Germline CDR1 reads SQVTM; CDR2 reads ANQGSEA. CDR3 length equals 12 residues. The CDR3 DNA reads TGCAGCGTGGTTGGACAGGGCTACGAGCAGTACTTC. This sequence encodes CSVVGQGYEQYF.

This chain uses TRBV7-9 with TRBJ2-1; 9 nucleotides match TRBD2. Trimming cost V 5 bases and J 6 bases; bases outside gene matches: 14. The V gene's germline CDR1 is SEHNR and CDR2 FQNEAQ (reference sequence). CDR3 size: 17 residues. CDR3 bases: TGTGCCAGCAGCCCGATAGGTTATAGCGGGGGAGGCAATGAGCAGTTCTTC. Protein: CASSPIGYSGGGNEQFF.

The gene calls are TRBV15 and TRBJ2-7; D unresolved. The CDR3 contains 14 residues. V gave up 1 base and J gave up 3 bases, with 10 bases separating them. The germline gives CDR1 LNHNV, CDR2 YYDKDF (reference sequence). The CDR3 is CATSRGTASYEQYF. The CDR3 nucleotides are TGTGCCACCAGCAGAGGTACGGCTAGCTACGAGCAGTACTTC. The whole variable domain, remainder taken from reference TRBV15 and TRBJ2-7, is DAMVIQNPRYQVTQFGKPVTLSCSQTLNHNVMYWYQQKSSQAPKLLFHYYDKDFNNEADTPDNFQSRRPNTSFCFLDIRSPGLGDTAMYLCATSRGTASYEQYFGPGTRLTVT.

The rearrangement joins TRBV3-1 (or the pseudogene TRBV3-2) to TRBJ1-3; D is undetermined. The CDR3 loop spans 14 amino acids. Trimming removed 4 bases at V and 0 bases at J, with 7 bases between. In germline, CDR1 is LGHDT, CDR2 YNNKEL (reference sequence). CDR3 amino acids: CASSRRDSGNTIYF. CDR3 coding DNA: TGTGCCAGCAGCCGTCGGGACTCTGGAAACACCATATATTTT.

V is TRBV18 and J is TRBJ2-4, with D possibly being TRBD2 (7 bases). This CDR3 comprises 14 residues. V lost 6 bases and J lost 8, with 17 bases in between. The V gene's germline CDR1 is KGHSH and CDR2 LQKENI. CDR3 amino acids: CASSLGTKGDIQYF. CDR3 sequence (DNA): TGTGCCAGCTCCCTCGGGACTAAGGGGGACATTCAGTACTTC.

CDR3 loop: CASSLGGDTDTQYF. The DNA for the CDR3 is TGCGCCAGCAGCCTCGGAGGGGACACAGATACGCAGTATTTT. This chain links TRBV4-1 with TRBJ2-3, with a tentative D call TRBD2 (6 bases). The CDR3 contains 14 residues. V was clipped by 4 bases and J by 2 bases, with 10 bases between them. Germline values: CDR1 MGHRA, CDR2 YSYEKL.

The chain uses TRBV30 and TRBJ1-2; D unclear. This CDR3 spans 14 amino acids. The germline V gene has CDR1 GTSNPN and CDR2 SVGIG (reference sequence). V lost 2 bases, J lost 2 bases, and 12 bases lay in between. The CDR3 is CAWSPSPENYGYTF. CDR3 coding DNA: TGTGCCTGGAGTCCTTCGCCAGAAAACTATGGCTACACCTTC.

The rearrangement links TRBV4-2 to TRBJ1-1; D unclear. Germline CDR1 is LGHNA and CDR2 is YNFKEQ. CDR3 length equals 15 residues. Deletions cut 4 bases from V and 1 base from J, with 13 bases between. The CDR3 DNA reads as TGTGCCAGCAGCCCACCGTCGGGTGAGAACACTGAAGCTTTCTTT. This sequence encodes CASSPPSGENTEAFF.

This chain connects TRBV4-1 to TRBJ2-5; 11 bases agree with TRBD1. Germline CDR1 reads MGHRA; CDR2 reads YSYEKL. This CDR3 comprises 13 residues. The trim removed 6 bases at V and 5 bases at J, leaving 2 bases unmatched. The CDR3 reads CASRGTGGETQYF. In DNA form, the CDR3 reads TGCGCCAGCAGAGGGACAGGGGGGGAGACCCAGTACTTC.

The rearrangement uses TRBV19 and TRBJ2-2; possibly TRBD2 for D (6 bases). The germline V gene encodes CDR1 LNHDA and CDR2 SQIVND (reference sequence). This CDR3 has 14 residues. The germline V and J ends were trimmed by 8 bases and 5 bases, with 15 bases remaining between them. Here the CDR3 DNA reads TGTGCCAGTGGTCCCCGGGAGTCTACCGGGGAGCTGTTTTTT. Protein: CASGPRESTGELFF.